The clone carrying this TCR beta chain has just one count. Template material for amplifying TCR beta CDR3 regions consisted of RNA transcripts. The HTBI primer set was used in a first-round RT-PCR of the TCR CDR3. A single record per CDR3 protein comes from TCRdb applying MiXCR to the multiplex PCR reads. The sample lists approximately 40,000 distinct CDR3 sequences, roughly half occurring once. This sample is drawn from a study of T cells in Graves' hyperthyroidism and ophthalmopathy. V was pared by 5 bases and J by 7 bases, with 14 bases between. The V gene's germline CDR1 is SGHTA and CDR2 FQGNSA. This CDR3 contains 14 residues.

The rearrangement links TRBV7-2 to TRBJ1-4; weak D call: TRBD1 (5 bases). The clonotype comes from a man in his forties with Graves' ophthalmopathy. The material sequenced was blood. The CDR3 bases are TGTGCCAGCAGCCCGGAGGGACGGTCTGAAAAACTGTTTTTT. Protein: CASSPEGRSEKLFF.